The T cell receptor (beta chain) under discussion was sequenced for a study of T cell repertoires in cytomegalovirus infection. Findings of the study overall: CMV-specific TCR beta clonotypes restricted by HLA-C dominated the ex vivo response. Cumulative frequency (of public TCR beta family members) identified carriers of CMV plus the relevant HLA.

This clonotype occurred many times. Its antigen is currently unknown. TCRdb redid the calling of the reads with MiXCR, one entry per CDR3 protein. The sample records about 310,000 distinct CDR3 sequences, roughly 25% being singletons. Germline V gene lookup returns CDR1 SGHAT and CDR2 FQNNGV. The CDR3 has 14 residues. V was pared by 5 bases and J by 4 bases, with 4 bases of the junction left unmatched. The rearrangement uses TRBV11-2 and TRBJ1-2, with TRBD1 identical over 10 bases. This sample comprised cultured PBMCs, obtained from culture after CMV antigen stimulation. This receptor was obtained from a human donor in good health (CMV status not recorded). Some clones in this sample may be carry-over from other donors' samples. CDR3 DNA: TGTGCCAGCAGCCCGGGGGACAGGGGCTATGGCTACACCTTC. Amino acids: CASSPGDRGYGYTF.